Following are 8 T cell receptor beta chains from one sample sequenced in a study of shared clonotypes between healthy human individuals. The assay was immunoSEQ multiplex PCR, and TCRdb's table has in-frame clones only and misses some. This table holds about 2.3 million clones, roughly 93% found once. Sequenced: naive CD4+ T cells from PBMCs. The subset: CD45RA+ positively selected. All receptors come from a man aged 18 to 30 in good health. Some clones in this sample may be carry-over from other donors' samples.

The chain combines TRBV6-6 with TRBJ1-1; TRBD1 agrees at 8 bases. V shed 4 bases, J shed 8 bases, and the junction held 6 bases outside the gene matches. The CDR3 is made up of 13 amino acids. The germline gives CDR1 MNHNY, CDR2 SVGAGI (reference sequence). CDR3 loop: CASSLTGVGEAFF. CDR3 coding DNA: TGTGCCAGCAGTTTGACAGGGGTTGGAGAAGCTTTCTTT.

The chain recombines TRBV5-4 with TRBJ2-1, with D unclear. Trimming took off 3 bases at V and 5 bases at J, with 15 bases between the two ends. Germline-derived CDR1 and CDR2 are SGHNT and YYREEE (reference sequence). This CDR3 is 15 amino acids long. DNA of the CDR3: TGTGCCAGCAGCTCAGAGTTGAATGGAAACAATGAGCAGTTCTTC. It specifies CASSSELNGNNEQFF.

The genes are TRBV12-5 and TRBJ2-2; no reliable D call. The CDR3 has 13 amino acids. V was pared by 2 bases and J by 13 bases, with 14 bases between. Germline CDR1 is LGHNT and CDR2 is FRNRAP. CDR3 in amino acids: CASGLTSMAPLFF. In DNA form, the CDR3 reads TGTGCTAGTGGTTTGACCTCTATGGCGCCGCTGTTTTTT.

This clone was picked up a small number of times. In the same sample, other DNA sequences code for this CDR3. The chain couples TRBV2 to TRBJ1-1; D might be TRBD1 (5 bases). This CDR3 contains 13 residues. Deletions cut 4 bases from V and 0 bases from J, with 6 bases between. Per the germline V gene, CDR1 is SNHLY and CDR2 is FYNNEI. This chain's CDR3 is CASSGGVNTEAFF. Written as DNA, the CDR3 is TGTGCCAGCAGTGGGGGCGTGAACACTGAAGCTTTCTTT.

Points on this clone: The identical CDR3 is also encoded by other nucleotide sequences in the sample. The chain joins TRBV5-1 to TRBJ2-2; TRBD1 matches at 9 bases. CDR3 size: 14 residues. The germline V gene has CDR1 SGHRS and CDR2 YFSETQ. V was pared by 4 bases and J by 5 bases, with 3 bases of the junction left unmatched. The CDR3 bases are TGCGCCAGCAGCCCGGGACAGGGAACCGGGGAGCTGTTTTTT. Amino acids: CASSPGQGTGELFF.

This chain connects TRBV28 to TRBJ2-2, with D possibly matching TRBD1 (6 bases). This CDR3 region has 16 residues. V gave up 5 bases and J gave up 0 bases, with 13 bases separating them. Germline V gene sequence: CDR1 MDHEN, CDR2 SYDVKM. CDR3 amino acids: CASSTTGTTNTGELFF. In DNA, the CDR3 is TGTGCCAGCAGTACGACCGGGACAACGAACACCGGGGAGCTGTTTTTT.

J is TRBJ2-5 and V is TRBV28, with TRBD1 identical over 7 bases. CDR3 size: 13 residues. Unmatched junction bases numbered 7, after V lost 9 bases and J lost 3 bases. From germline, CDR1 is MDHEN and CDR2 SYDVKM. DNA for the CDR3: TGTGCCAGTCAGACGGGACAGAAAGAGACCCAGTACTTC. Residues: CASQTGQKETQYF.

The CDR3: CASSYSPVGNQPQHF. The CDR3 DNA reads as TGTGCCAGCAGTTACTCGCCCGTCGGCAATCAGCCCCAGCATTTT. V usage is TRBV6-5 and J usage is TRBJ1-5; D is unresolved. The V end was cut by 0 bases, the J end by 2 bases, with 8 bases between. CDR1 is MNHEY and CDR2 is SVGAGI in the germline V gene. This CDR3 has 15 amino acids.